The clone carrying this T cell receptor (beta chain) has only a few counts. CDR1 is SGHAT, CDR2 FQDESV, per germline (reference sequence). Trimming removed 5 bases from V and 9 bases from J; junction bases left unmatched: 4. CDR3 length: 14 amino acids. The record originates from a study of control samples from healthy donors and cancer patients. TCRdb keeps only in-frame clones here, not all; method: immunoSEQ multiplex PCR. The table lists 100,000 to 120,000 clones, roughly four fifths of them singletons. The chain is built from TRBV11-1 and TRBJ2-1; 13 bases agree with TRBD2. The sequence came from a woman between 50 and 59 years old in good health. Material for sequencing was blood. DNA for the CDR3: TGTGCCAGCAGCCTGGGACTAGCGGGGTTTGAGCAGTTCTTC. This encodes CASSLGLAGFEQFF.